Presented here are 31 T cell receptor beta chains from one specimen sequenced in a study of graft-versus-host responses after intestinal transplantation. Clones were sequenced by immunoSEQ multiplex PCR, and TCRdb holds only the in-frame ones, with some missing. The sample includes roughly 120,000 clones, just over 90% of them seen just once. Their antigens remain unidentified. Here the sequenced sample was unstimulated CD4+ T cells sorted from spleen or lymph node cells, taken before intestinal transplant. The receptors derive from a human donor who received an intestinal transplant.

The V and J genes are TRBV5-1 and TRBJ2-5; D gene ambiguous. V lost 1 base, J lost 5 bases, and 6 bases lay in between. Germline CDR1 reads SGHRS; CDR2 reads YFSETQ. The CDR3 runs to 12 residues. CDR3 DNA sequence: TGCGCCAGCAGCTTGTTCTTCGAGACCCAGTACTTC. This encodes CASSLFFETQYF.

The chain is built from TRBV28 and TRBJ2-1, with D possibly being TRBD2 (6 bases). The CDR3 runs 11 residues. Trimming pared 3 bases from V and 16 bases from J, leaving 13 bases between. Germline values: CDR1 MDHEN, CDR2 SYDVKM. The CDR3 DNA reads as TGTGCCAGCAGTTTGGGGACTTCCCTTTTCTTC. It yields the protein CASSLGTSLFF.

In nucleotides, the CDR3 is TGTGCCATCACCCCAGACAGGGGTGCGAATCAGCCCCAGCATTTT. Translated, it gives CAITPDRGANQPQHF. The J gene is TRBJ1-5, the V gene TRBV10-3; 8 bases agree with TRBD1. Germline V gene lookup returns CDR1 ENHRY and CDR2 SYGVKD. Germline trimming cut 7 bases from V and 4 bases from J; bases unmatched to any gene: 9. The CDR3 is 15 residues long.

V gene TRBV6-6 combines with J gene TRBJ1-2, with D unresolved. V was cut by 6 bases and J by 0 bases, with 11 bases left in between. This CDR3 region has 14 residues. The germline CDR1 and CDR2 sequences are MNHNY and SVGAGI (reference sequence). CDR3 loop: CASRQHGANYGYTF. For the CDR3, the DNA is TGTGCCAGCAGGCAGCACGGGGCTAACTATGGCTACACCTTC.

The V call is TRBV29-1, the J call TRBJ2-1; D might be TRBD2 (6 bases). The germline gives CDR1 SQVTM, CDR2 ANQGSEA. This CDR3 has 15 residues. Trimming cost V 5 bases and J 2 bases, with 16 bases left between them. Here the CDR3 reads CSVLGQGGTYNEQFF. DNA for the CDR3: TGCAGCGTTCTGGGGCAGGGAGGAACCTACAATGAGCAGTTCTTC.

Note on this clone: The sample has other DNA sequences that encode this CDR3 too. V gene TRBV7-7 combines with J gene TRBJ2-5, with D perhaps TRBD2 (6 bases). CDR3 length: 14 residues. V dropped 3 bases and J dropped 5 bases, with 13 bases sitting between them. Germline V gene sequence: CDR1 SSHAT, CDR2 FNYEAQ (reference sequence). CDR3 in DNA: TGTGCCAGCAGCTTGAGCGGGCTGGGCGAGACCCAGTACTTC. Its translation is CASSLSGLGETQYF.

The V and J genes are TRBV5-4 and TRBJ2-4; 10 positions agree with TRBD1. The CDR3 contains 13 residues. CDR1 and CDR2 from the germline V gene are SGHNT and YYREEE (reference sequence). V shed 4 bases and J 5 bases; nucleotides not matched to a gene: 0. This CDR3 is CASSGQGENIQYF. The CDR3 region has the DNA TGTGCCAGCAGCGGACAGGGGGAAAACATTCAGTACTTC.

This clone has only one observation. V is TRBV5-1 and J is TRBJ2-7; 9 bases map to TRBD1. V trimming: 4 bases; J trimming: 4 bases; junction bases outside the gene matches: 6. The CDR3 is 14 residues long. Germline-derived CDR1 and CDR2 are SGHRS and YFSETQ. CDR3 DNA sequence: TGCGCCAGCAGCGCCACAGGGGGCTGGTACGAGCAGTACTTC. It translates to CASSATGGWYEQYF.

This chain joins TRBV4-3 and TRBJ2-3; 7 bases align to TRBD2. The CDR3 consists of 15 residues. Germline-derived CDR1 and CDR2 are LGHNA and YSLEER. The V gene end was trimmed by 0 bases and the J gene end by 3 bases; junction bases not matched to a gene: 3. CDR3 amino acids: CASSQELAKTDTQYF. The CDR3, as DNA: TGCGCCAGCAGCCAAGAACTAGCGAAGACAGATACGCAGTATTTT.

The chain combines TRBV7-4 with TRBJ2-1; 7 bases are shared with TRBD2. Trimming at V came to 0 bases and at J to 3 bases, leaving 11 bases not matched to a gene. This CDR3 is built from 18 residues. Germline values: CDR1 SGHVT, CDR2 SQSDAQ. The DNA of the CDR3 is TGTGCCAGCAGCTTAGCTGGGAGCCGGCGGGAGCGCTACAATGAGCAGTTCTTC. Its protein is CASSLAGSRRERYNEQFF. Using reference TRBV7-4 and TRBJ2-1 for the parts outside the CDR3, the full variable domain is GAGVSQSPRYKVAKRGRDVALRCDSISGHVTLYWYRQTLGQGSEVLTYSQSDAQRDKSGRPSGRFSAERPERSVSTLKIQRTEQGDSAVYLCASSLAGSRRERYNEQFFGPGTRLTVL.

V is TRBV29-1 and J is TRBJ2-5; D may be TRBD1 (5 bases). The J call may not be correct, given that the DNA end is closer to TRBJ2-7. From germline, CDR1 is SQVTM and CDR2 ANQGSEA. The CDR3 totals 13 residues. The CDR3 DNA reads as TGCAGCGTTGGGGCAGGGCCAACCTACGAGCAGTACTTC. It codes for CSVGAGPTYEQYF.

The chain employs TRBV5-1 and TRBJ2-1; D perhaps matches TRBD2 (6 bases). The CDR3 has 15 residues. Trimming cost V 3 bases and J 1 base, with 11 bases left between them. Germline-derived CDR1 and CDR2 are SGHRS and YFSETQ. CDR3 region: CASSSRDSSYNEQFF. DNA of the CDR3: TGCGCCAGCAGCTCCCGGGACTCTTCCTACAATGAGCAGTTCTTC.

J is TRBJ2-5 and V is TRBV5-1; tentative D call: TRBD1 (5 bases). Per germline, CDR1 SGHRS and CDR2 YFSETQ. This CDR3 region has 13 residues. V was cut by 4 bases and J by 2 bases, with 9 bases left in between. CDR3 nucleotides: TGCGCCAGCAGCCGGCAGGGACAAGAGACCCAGTACTTC. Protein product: CASSRQGQETQYF.

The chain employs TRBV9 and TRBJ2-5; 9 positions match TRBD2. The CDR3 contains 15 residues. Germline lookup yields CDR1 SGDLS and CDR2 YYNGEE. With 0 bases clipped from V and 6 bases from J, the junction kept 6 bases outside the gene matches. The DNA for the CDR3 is TGTGCCAGCAGCGTAGAGGCGGGAGGGTCAAAGACCCAGTACTTC. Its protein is CASSVEAGGSKTQYF.

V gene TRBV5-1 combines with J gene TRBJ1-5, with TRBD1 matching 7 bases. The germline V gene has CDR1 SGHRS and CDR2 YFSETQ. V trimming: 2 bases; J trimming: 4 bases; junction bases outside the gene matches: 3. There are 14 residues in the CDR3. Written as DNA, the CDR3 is TGCGCCAGCAGCTTCGGGACAGAAAATCAGCCCCAGCATTTT. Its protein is CASSFGTENQPQHF.

CDR3 sequence (DNA): TGTGCCATCAGTCCTTACCGGACACAACTGAACACTGAAGCTTTCTTT. It encodes CAISPYRTQLNTEAFF. The chain employs TRBV10-3 and TRBJ1-1; D may be TRBD1 (5 bases). V dropped 5 bases and J dropped 0 bases, with 16 bases sitting between them. Looked up from germline, CDR1 is ENHRY and CDR2 is SYGVKD. This CDR3 has 16 residues.

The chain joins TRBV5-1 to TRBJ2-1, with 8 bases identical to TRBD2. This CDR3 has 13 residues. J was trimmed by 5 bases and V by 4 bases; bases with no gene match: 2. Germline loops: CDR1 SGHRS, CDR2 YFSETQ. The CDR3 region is CASSQGLDNEQFF. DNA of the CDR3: TGCGCCAGCAGCCAGGGACTAGACAATGAGCAGTTCTTC.

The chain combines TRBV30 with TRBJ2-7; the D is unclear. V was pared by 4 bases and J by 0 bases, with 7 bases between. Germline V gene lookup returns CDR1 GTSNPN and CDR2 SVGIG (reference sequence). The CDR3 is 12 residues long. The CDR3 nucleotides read TGTGCCTGGAACAGTCTCTCCTACGAGCAGTACTTC. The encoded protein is CAWNSLSYEQYF.

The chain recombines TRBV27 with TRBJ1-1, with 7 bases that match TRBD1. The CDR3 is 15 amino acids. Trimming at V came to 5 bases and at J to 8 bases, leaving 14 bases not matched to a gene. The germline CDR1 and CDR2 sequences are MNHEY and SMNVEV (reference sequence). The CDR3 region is CASSQRTGDTKEAFF. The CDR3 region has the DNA TGTGCCAGCAGTCAACGGACAGGAGATACGAAAGAAGCTTTCTTT.

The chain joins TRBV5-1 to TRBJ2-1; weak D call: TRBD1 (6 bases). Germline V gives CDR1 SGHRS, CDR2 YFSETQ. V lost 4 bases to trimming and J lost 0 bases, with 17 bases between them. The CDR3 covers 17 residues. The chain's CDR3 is CASSPPPHRVSYNEQFF. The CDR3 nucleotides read TGCGCCAGCAGCCCGCCTCCGCACAGGGTCTCCTACAATGAGCAGTTCTTC.

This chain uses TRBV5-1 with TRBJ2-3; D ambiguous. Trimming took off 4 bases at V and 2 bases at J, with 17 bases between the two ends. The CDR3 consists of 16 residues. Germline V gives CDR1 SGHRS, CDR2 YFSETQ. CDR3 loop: CASSLDSLPNTDTQYF. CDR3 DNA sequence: TGCGCCAGCAGCCTGGATTCCCTACCGAACACAGATACGCAGTATTTT.

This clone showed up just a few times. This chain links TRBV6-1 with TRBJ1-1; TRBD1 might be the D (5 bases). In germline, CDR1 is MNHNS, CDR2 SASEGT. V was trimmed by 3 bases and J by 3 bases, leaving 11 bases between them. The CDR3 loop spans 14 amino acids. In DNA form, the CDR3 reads TGTGCCAGCAGTGAGTTGCGGGGCCACACTGAAGCTTTCTTT. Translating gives CASSELRGHTEAFF.

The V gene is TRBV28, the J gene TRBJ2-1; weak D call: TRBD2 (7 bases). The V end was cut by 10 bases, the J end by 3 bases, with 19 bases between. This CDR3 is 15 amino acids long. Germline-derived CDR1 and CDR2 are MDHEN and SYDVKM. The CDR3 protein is CATQVGGGGYNEQFF. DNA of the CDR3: TGTGCCACTCAGGTAGGCGGGGGCGGCTACAATGAGCAGTTCTTC. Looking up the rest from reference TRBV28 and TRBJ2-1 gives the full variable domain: DVKVTQSSRYLVKRTGEKVFLECVQDMDHENMFWYRQDPGLGLRLIYFSYDVKMKEKGDIPEGYSVSREKKERFSLILESASTNQTSMYLCATQVGGGGYNEQFFGPGTRLTVL.

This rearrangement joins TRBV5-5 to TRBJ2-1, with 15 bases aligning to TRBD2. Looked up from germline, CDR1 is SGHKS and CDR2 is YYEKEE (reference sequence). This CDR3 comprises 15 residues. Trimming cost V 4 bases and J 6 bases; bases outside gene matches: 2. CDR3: CASSPGLAGGNEQFF. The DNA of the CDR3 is TGTGCCAGCAGCCCGGGACTAGCGGGAGGCAATGAGCAGTTCTTC.

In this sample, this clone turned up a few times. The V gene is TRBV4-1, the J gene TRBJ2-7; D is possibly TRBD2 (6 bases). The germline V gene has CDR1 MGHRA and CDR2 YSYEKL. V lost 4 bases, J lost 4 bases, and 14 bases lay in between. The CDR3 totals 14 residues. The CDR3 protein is CASSLRDSLYEQYF. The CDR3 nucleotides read TGCGCCAGCAGCCTCCGGGACTCACTTTACGAGCAGTACTTC.

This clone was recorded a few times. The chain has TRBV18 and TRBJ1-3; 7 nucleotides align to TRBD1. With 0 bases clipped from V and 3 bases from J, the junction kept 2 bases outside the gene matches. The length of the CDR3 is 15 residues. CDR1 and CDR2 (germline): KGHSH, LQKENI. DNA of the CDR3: TGTGCCAGCTCACCACCGGGGGACAGTGGAAACACCATATATTTT. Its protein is CASSPPGDSGNTIYF.

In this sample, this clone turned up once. As DNA, the CDR3 is TGTGCCAGCAGTTTACTCCGTTACAATGAGCAGTTCTTC. Translated, it gives CASSLLRYNEQFF. The chain joins TRBV27 to TRBJ2-1; no reliable D call. The CDR3 has 13 amino acids. V lost 2 bases to trimming and J lost 4 bases, with 6 bases between them. The germline gives CDR1 MNHEY, CDR2 SMNVEV (reference sequence).

CDR3 bases: TGTGCCTGGAACCCCGGACAGGGGGGCGAGCAGTACTTC. Translating it yields CAWNPGQGGEQYF. This chain links TRBV30 with TRBJ2-7; 10 nucleotides align to TRBD1. V lost 4 bases to trimming and J lost 6 bases; unmatched junction nucleotides: 6. CDR1 and CDR2 (germline): GTSNPN, SVGIG (reference sequence). The CDR3 contains 13 residues.

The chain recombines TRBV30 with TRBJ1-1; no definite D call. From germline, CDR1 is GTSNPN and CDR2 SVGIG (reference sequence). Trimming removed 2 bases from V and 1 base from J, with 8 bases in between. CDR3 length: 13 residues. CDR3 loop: CAWSPVGNTEAFF. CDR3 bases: TGTGCCTGGAGTCCCGTCGGGAACACTGAAGCTTTCTTT.

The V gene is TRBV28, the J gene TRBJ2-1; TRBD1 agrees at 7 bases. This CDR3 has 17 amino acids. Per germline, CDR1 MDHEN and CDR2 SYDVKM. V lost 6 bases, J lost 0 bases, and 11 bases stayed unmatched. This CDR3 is CASSLQGLDSSYNEQFF. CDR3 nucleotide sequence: TGTGCCAGCAGCCTACAGGGGCTTGATAGCTCCTACAATGAGCAGTTCTTC.

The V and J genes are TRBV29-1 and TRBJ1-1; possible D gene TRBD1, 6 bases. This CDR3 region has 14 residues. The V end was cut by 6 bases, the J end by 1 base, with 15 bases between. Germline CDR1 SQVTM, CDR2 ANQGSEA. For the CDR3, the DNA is TGCAGCGTAGTCTCCGGGACACAGAACACTGAAGCTTTCTTT. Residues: CSVVSGTQNTEAFF.